This T cell receptor (beta chain) originates from a study of blood T cells in healthy people across ages (dated by TCRdb to between 2014 and 2016). Concerning the study at large: In model experiments, template switching captured roughly one uniquely barcoded TCR beta cDNA molecule for every two T cells. Age-related changes in TCR beta repertoire diversity were measured in the study by deep sequencing normalized with unique cDNA molecular identifiers. Donors were grouped into four age groups: young (average approximately 15 years), middle-aged (under 40), aged (about 60) and long-lived (approximately 81). To avoid experimental bias, donors of different ages were distributed randomly across sequencing lanes. The study analyzed two additional independent replicas of 1 million unique cDNA reads from the same blood draw for two donors, one aged 18 to 30 and one aged 80 or older. The paper as a whole reports these results and caveats: Donor CMV infection status was unknown, potentially confounding age-related changes in expanded clonotypes. There was a strong correlation between observed TCR beta diversity and the percentage of naive T cells measured by flow cytometry. Estimates of total diversity based on one million sequenced T cells were considered lower bounds and underestimates. Since profiling was done on bulk unsorted PBMCs, naive and antigen-experienced compartments could not be conclusively compared. As age increased, observed TCR beta diversity per million T cells dropped in a roughly linear way, and a significant reduction was already evident by age 40. Compared with the aged group, more naive CD4+ T cells, fewer expanded clones and increased TCR diversity were shown by the long-lived group, suggesting age selection.

Notes on this clonotype: Its antigen remains undetermined. One base away there is no much larger clone; base qualities are not given.

Its CDR3 holds 15 amino acids, cysteine through phenylalanine. Just the 45-base CDR3 DNA is kept, in frame starting at base 1. The germline V gene (reference sequence) provides CDR1 MNHEY and CDR2 SMNVEV. V is pruned by 7 bases and J by 0 bases, leaving 6 bases of the junction without a gene match. Systemically healthy Caucasian individuals from Russia, some 40 in total and aged roughly 6 to 100 years, were included as donors. Each donor gave about 9.2 milliliters of peripheral blood, drawn into EDTA-treated Vacutainer tubes. Ficoll-Paque density-gradient centrifugation was used to isolate PBMCs, with at least 6.5 million per sample. Trizol reagent was used to extract total RNA from PBMCs, with at least 5 micrograms per sample. The percentages of naive CD45RAhigh/CD27high T cells were determined by flow cytometry on a PBMC aliquot from every donor. Libraries were constructed by 5' RACE. This sample was sequenced with an Illumina HiSeq 2500. A second roughly 6 to 11 cycle PCR used a sample-barcoded 5' primer and a J-beta primer mix. Each TCR beta cDNA molecule received a unique molecular identifier from a template-switch 5' adaptor carrying 12 random nucleotides. At least 2.5 million CDR3-containing paired-end reads were obtained from each sample. First-strand cDNA synthesis was performed from all RNA using the Mint cDNA synthesis kit, with priming by a TRBC-specific oligonucleotide. Following uracil-DNA glycosylase treatment, all cDNA underwent a first 18-cycle PCR with the universal primers M1SS and BC2_uni_R. The source study handled its data this way. Each sample was normalized by randomly selecting 1 million high-quality reads, each carrying a distinct molecular identifier. Reads with shared molecular identifiers were discarded instead of being binned into consensus sequences. MiTCR, set to a Q25 quality threshold and the strictest error-elimination algorithm, was used for CDR3 identification, clonotype clustering and error correction. Lower-bound total TCR beta diversity was estimated with a nonparametric unseen species model using Euler transformation. TCRdb reran the public reads through fastp at Q25 and MiXCR, keeping productive beta chains. CDR3 protein duplicates are merged, each entry listing the most common genes and DNA. TCRdb's processing, not the study's, gives the V and J calls here. In all, the sample holds about 2 million distinct CDR3 sequences, and around 48% of those were seen once. The ten top clones hold less than 2.5% of the sample.

The source is a woman aged 40 to 55 in good health. The V and J segments used are TRBV27 and TRBJ1-5; TRBD1 matches 7 bases in the middle. The sequenced sample was blood. Read as DNA, the sequence is TGTGCCAGCAAGACCCAGGGGGATAGCAATCAGCCCCAGCATTTT. It translates as CASKTQGDSNQPQHF.